This note documents a single T cell receptor beta chain sequence. In this sample, this clonotype turned up a few times. Its antigen is unknown. Base qualities are not provided; no much larger clone lies one nucleotide away. These data belong to a study of post-analysis software for immune sequencing data (dated by TCRdb to between 2014 and 2017). For the wider study: Recorded disease courses included relapsing-remitting, secondary progressive and progressive-relapsing multiple sclerosis, with some patients lacking subtype annotation. The multiple sclerosis patient repertoires were compared with around ten previously published healthy control repertoires from donors aged 6 to 25 years. A subset of samples was prepared in parallel using single-end sample barcoding, then pooled and co-amplified after Illumina adapter ligation. Overall results and qualifications from the work: Multiple sclerosis patients had significantly lower normalized Chao1 diversity than controls, a result that suggests substantial peripheral T-cell clonal expansion. Significantly higher frequencies in patients than in controls were found for five TRBV segments, including TRBV5-6, TRBV5-1 and TRBV20-1. Direct clustering with F measure showed strong co-clustering of samples prepared in the same batch, prompting a batch-effect correction. The control group was slightly older than the multiple sclerosis patient group.

This specimen's time point label, per the study, means: second blood draw from one MS patient after hematopoietic stem cell transplantation. To demonstrate the VDJtools post-analysis software, TCR beta repertoires were profiled from the peripheral blood of more than ten young patients with multiple sclerosis. The multiple sclerosis patients were children and adolescents ranging in age from 6 to 15 years. Libraries were made using PCR. The reads were generated on an Illumina HiSeq 2500. To reduce PCR and sequencing biases, unique molecular identifiers were incorporated into the TCR beta cDNA libraries. Approximately 500,000 cDNA molecules were obtained per 1 to 10 million input T cells, so each molecule approximated one T cell. The patient libraries were prepared and sequenced using the same protocol as the earlier healthy control dataset. Within a given batch, samples were prepared together, multiplexed and sequenced on the same HiSeq lane. The authors processed their data as follows. MIGEC handled the raw barcoded reads, throwing out single-read molecular identifier groups before consensus assembly and CDR3 extraction. Clonotype tables were post-analysed with VDJtools, and diversity was normalized by down-sampling all datasets to the smallest sample size. Repertoire overlap clustering matched CDR3 amino acid but not nucleotide sequences to correct batch-related cross-sample contamination. TCRdb trimmed public reads at Q25 via fastp, called clones via MiXCR and kept in-frame beta chains. A single entry per CDR3 protein holds the most common genes and DNA from its merged rows. The authors' filters were not applied to this entry. In all, the sample holds roughly 150,000 distinct CDR3 sequences, and 35% to 40% of those were seen once. Under 30% of the sample lies in the top ten.

CDR1 and CDR2, per the germline V gene (reference sequence), are SEHNR and FQNEAQ. From the cysteine up to the phenylalanine, the CDR3 has a length of 16 residues. The retained sequence is limited to the CDR3, 48 bases, with the frame set at the first base. V loses 5 bases of germline sequence and J loses 10 bases, and the interval between the two ends is 24 bases. The chain joins TRBV7-9 to TRBJ2-1; the D gene could be TRBD1 or TRBD2, each one agreeing over 5 bases. This material consisted of blood, taken after autologous hematopoietic stem cell transplantation. This sequence was found in a girl aged 10 to 17 with multiple sclerosis. Donor details come from another sample of the same person, matched by shared clones. The DNA sequence reads TGTGCCAGCAGCCCGCAGTCAGGGCCCCTAGCAAGAGAGCAGTTCTTC. Translated, it reads CASSPQSGPLAREQFF. This CDR3, with the reference TRBV7-9 and TRBJ2-1 proteins standing in past its ends, gives the full variable domain DTGVSQNPRHKITKRGQNVTFRCDPISEHNRLYWYRQTLGQGPEFLTYFQNEAQLEKSRLLSDRFSAERPKGSFSTLEIQRTEQGDSAMYLCASSPQSGPLAREQFFGPGTRLTVL.